This TCR beta chain emerged from a study of T-cell memory formation after mild COVID-19. The V segment lost 4 bases and the J segment 5 bases; nucleotides outside the gene matches: 6. This CDR3 is 15 amino acids long. Employing constant-segment primers, 5'RACE generated TCR alpha and TCR beta cDNA libraries bearing sample barcodes and UMIs. TCRdb re-analysed the 5' RACE reads in MiXCR, keeping a single row per CDR3 protein. This sample has roughly 250,000 distinct CDR3 sequences, with approximately 16% found just once. This sequence was found in a young man who had mild COVID-19 (a few samples of this study predate the infection). Cell type and time point are not known. Sequenced sample: PBMCs or a T cell subset sorted from them (not recorded which). The chain joins TRBV12-3 or TRBV12-4 to TRBJ2-1; TRBD2 aligns across 9 bases. CDR3 sequence: CASSWSSGVNNEQFF. The CDR3 nucleotides are TGTGCCAGCAGTTGGTCTAGCGGGGTAAACAATGAGCAGTTCTTC.